This T cell receptor beta chain was found in a study of blood T cell repertoires in COVID-19. Background on the study: The origin of the acute and convalescent COVID-19 samples was the United States, Italy and Spain. PBMCs, B-cell-depleted T cells, or T cells were the source of the cDNA or gDNA that made up the material.

CDR1 and CDR2 from the germline V gene are MGHRA and YSYEKL. The CDR3 has 16 amino acids. V was pared by 1 base and J by 4 bases, with 13 bases between. Authors' analysis steps: Estimation of nucleated cell counts relied on the amplification of reference gene primers. Sequencing used immunoSEQ multiplex PCR; TCRdb keeps in-frame clones, though not all of them. V and J calls and clone size follow that table, whereas D and trimming were derived from the DNA. The data show about 200,000 clones, approximately 84% seen once. This receptor was identified in a woman at least 80 years old with acute or convalescent COVID-19. This chain links TRBV4-1 with TRBJ1-4; D perhaps matches TRBD1 (5 bases). The sample consisted of peripheral blood. The CDR3 reads CASSQASEGLNEKLFF. The DNA of the CDR3 is TGCGCCAGCAGCCAAGCATCGGAGGGGCTTAATGAAAAACTGTTTTTT.